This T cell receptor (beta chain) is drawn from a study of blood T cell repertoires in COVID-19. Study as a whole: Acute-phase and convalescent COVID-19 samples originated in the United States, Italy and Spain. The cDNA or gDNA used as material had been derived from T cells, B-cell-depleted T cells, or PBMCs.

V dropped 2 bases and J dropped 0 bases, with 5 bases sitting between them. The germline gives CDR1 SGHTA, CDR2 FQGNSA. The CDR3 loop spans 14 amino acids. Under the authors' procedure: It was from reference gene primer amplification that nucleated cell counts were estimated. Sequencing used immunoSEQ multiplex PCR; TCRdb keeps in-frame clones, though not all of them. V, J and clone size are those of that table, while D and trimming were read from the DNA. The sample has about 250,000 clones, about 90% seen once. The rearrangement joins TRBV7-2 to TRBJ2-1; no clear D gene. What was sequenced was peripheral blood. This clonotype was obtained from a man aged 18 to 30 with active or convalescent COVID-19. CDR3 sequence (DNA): TGTGCCAGCAGCTTATCTATCTCCTACAATGAGCAGTTCTTC. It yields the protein CASSLSISYNEQFF.